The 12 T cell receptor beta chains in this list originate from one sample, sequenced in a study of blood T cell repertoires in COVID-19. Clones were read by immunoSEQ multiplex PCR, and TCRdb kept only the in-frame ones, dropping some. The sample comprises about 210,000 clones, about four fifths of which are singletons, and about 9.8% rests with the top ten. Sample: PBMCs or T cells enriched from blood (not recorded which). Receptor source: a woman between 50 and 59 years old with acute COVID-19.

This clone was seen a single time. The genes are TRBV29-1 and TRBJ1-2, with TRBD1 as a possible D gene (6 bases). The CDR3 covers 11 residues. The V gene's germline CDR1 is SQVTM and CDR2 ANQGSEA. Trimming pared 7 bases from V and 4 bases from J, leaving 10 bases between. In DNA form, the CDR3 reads TGCAGCGCAACGGACAGCTATGGCTACACCTTC. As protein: CSATDSYGYTF.

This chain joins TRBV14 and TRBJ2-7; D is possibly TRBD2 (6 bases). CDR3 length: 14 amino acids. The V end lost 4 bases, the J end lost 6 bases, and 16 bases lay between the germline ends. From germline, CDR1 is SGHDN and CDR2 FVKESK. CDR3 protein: CASSPAGGWGEQYF. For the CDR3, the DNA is TGTGCCAGCAGCCCTGCCGGGGGTTGGGGCGAGCAGTACTTC. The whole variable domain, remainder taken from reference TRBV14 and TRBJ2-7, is EAGVTQFPSHSVIEKGQTVTLRCDPISGHDNLYWYRRVMGKEIKFLLHFVKESKQDESGMPNNRFLAERTGGTYSTLKVQPAELEDSGVYFCASSPAGGWGEQYFGPGTRLTVT.

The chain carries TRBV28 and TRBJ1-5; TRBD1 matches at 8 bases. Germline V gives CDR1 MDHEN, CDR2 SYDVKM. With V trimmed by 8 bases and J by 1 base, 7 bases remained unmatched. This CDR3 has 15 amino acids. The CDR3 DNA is TGTGCCAGCCGACAGGGGACAACGAGCAATCAGCCCCAGCATTTT. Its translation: CASRQGTTSNQPQHF. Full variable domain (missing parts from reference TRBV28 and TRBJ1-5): DVKVTQSSRYLVKRTGEKVFLECVQDMDHENMFWYRQDPGLGLRLIYFSYDVKMKEKGDIPEGYSVSREKKERFSLILESASTNQTSMYLCASRQGTTSNQPQHFGDGTRLSIL.

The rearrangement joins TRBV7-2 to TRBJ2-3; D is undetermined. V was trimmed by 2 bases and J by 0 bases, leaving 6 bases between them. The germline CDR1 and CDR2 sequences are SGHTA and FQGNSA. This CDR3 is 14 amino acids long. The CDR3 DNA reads TGTGCCAGCAGCTTACGAGCTAGCACAGATACGCAGTATTTT. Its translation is CASSLRASTDTQYF. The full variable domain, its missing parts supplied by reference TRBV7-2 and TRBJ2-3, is GAGVSQSPSNKVTEKGKDVELRCDPISGHTALYWYRQSLGQGLEFLIYFQGNSAPDKSGLPSDRFSAERTGGSVSTLTIQRTQQEDSAVYLCASSLRASTDTQYFGPGTRLTVL.

The CDR3 DNA sequence: TGTGCCAGCAGCCTCGGGGTAGCAGGTAGCACCGGGGAGCTGTTTTTT. It translates to CASSLGVAGSTGELFF. The chain has TRBV7-9 and TRBJ2-2; D perhaps matches TRBD2 (5 bases). Looked up from germline, CDR1 is SEHNR and CDR2 is FQNEAQ (reference sequence). V was cut by 5 bases and J by 4 bases, with 17 bases left in between. The CDR3 covers 16 residues.

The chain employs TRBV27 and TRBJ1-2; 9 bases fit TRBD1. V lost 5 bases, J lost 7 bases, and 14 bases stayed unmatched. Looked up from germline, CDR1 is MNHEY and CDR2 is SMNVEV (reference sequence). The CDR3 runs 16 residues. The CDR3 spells CASSRLTSGTGFGYTF. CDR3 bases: TGTGCCAGCAGTCGACTTACCAGTGGGACAGGGTTTGGCTACACCTTC.

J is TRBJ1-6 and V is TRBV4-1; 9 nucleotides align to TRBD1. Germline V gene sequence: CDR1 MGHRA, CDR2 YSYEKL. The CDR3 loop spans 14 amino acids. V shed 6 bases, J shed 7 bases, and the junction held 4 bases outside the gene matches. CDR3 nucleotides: TGCGCCAGCAGTCCCGGGACAGGGAATTCACCCCTCCACTTT. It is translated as CASSPGTGNSPLHF.

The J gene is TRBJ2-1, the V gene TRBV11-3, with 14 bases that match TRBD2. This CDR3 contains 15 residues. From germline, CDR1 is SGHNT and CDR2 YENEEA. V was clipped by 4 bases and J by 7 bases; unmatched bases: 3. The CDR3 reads CASSSGLAGENEQFF. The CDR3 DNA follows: TGTGCCAGCAGCTCGGGACTAGCGGGAGAGAATGAGCAGTTCTTC.

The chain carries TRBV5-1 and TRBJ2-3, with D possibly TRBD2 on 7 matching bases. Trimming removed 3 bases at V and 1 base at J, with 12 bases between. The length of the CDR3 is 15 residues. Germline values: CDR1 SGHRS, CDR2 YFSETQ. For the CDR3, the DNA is TGCGCCAGCAGCTCAACAGGGAGGGGCACAGATACGCAGTATTTT. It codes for CASSSTGRGTDTQYF.

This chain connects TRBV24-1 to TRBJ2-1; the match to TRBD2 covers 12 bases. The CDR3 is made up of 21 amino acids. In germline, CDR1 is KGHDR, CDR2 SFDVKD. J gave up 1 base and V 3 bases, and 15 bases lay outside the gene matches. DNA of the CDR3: TGTGCCACCAGTGATGAGCGTACTGGGTCTAGCGGGGGGGCGTCCTACAATGAGCAGTTCTTC. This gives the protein CATSDERTGSSGGASYNEQFF.

The CDR3 sequence: CASSMAGGTVAEAFF. Written as DNA, the CDR3 is TGTGCCAGCAGCATGGCAGGGGGAACGGTGGCTGAAGCTTTCTTT. The chain carries TRBV7-2 and TRBJ1-1; 7 bases map to TRBD1. The CDR3 has 15 amino acids. The J segment lost 6 bases and the V segment lost 5 bases, leaving 12 bases of the junction unmatched. Germline CDR1 SGHTA, CDR2 FQGNSA.

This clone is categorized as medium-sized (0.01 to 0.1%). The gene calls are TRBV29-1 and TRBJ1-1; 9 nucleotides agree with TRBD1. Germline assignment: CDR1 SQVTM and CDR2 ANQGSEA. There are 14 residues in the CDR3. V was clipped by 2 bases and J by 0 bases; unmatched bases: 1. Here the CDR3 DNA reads TGCAGCGTTGAACACAGGGGGCTGAACACTGAAGCTTTCTTT. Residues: CSVEHRGLNTEAFF.